One sample yielded the 12 T cell receptor beta chains listed below, sequenced in a study of blood T cell repertoires in COVID-19. Profiling relied on immunoSEQ multiplex PCR, and the TCRdb table lists in-frame clones only, not all of them. The profile shows about 170,000 clones, roughly 86% of them singletons. Sequencing used peripheral blood. Receptors were obtained from an elderly woman with COVID-19, enrolled during active disease.

This clone showed up just a few times. The chain has TRBV28 and TRBJ1-2; D is unresolved. The length of the CDR3 is 11 residues. Germline assignment: CDR1 MDHEN and CDR2 SYDVKM. V dropped 6 bases and J dropped 2 bases, with 4 bases sitting between them. As DNA, the CDR3 is TGTGCCAGCAGGGGCAACTATGGCTACACCTTC. Its translation: CASRGNYGYTF.

This chain joins TRBV5-1 and TRBJ2-1; 10 bases agree with TRBD2. This CDR3 is built from 15 residues. The V and J ends lost 1 base and 4 bases, in that order; junction bases with no gene match: 2. In germline, CDR1 is SGHRS, CDR2 YFSETQ. CDR3 sequence: CASSLSTSGYNEQFF. The CDR3 DNA sequence: TGCGCCAGCAGCTTGTCGACTAGCGGGTACAATGAGCAGTTCTTC.

The chain is built from TRBV28 and TRBJ2-7, with 7 bases that match TRBD2. This CDR3 contains 13 residues. V lost 3 bases and J lost 5; bases outside the gene matches: 4. Germline loops: CDR1 MDHEN, CDR2 SYDVKM. This chain's CDR3 is CASSLYGRNEQYF. The DNA of the CDR3 is TGTGCCAGCAGTTTGTACGGGAGGAACGAGCAGTACTTC.

The V and J genes are TRBV19 and TRBJ2-1, with 9 bases lining up with TRBD2. With V trimmed by 2 bases and J by 6 bases, 5 bases remained unmatched. Germline V CDR1 and CDR2: LNHDA, SQIVND (reference sequence). The CDR3 contains 15 residues. This CDR3 reads CASSITSGRTNEQFF. The CDR3 DNA sequence: TGTGCCAGTAGTATAACTAGCGGGCGAACCAATGAGCAGTTCTTC.

This clone was detected a few times. This chain joins TRBV13 and TRBJ2-7; weak D call: TRBD2 (6 bases). Germline V gene data show CDR1 as PRHDT and CDR2 as FYEKMQ (reference sequence). The CDR3 runs to 12 residues. Trimming took 4 bases from V and 7 from J, leaving 11 bases between them. In DNA form, the CDR3 reads TGTGCCAGCAGCTGGGGCGCGGGGGAGCAGTACTTC. Translated, it gives CASSWGAGEQYF.

The chain links TRBV5-1 to TRBJ2-7; 7 bases are shared with TRBD2. The CDR3 spans 15 residues. Losses at the gene ends were 4 bases for V and 5 bases for J; bases not matched to a gene: 12. Germline lookup yields CDR1 SGHRS and CDR2 YFSETQ. The CDR3, as DNA: TGCGCCAGCAGCCTAAGTGGGGGAGGGCCCAACGAGCAGTACTTC. The encoded protein is CASSLSGGGPNEQYF.

This chain joins TRBV5-4 and TRBJ2-3, with D unresolved. Trimming removed 1 base from V and 6 bases from J, with 9 bases in between. CDR1 and CDR2 (germline): SGHNT, YYREEE (reference sequence). The CDR3 spans 13 residues. CDR3 bases: TGTGCCAGCAGCTTGTGGTTGACTGATACGCAGTATTTT. The encoded protein is CASSLWLTDTQYF.

The chain recombines TRBV21-1 with TRBJ1-6; TRBD1 is the table's D call, not checked against the DNA. TRBV21-1 is a known pseudogene. The length of the CDR3 is 21 residues. CDR3 region: CASSKDGRTGGMDPYNSPLHF. The CDR3 DNA reads as TGTGCCAGCAGCAAAGACGGTCGAACAGGGGGCATGGATCCCTATAATTCACCCCTCCACTTT.

The chain links TRBV7-2 to TRBJ2-7; 10 nucleotides agree with TRBD1. The germline CDR1 and CDR2 sequences are SGHTA and FQGNSA. CDR3 length: 16 residues. The ends lost 5 bases at V and 6 bases at J; junction bases unmatched: 13. CDR3 nucleotides: TGTGCCAGCAGCCCGCAAAGACAGGGGGCTTCCCTCGAGCAGTACTTC. Translating gives CASSPQRQGASLEQYF.

The chain carries TRBV5-4 and TRBJ1-5; a possible D gene is TRBD1 (6 bases). V was pared by 0 bases and J by 7 bases, with 17 bases between. Germline CDR1 reads SGHNT; CDR2 reads YYREEE (reference sequence). The CDR3 has 16 residues. DNA for the CDR3: TGTGCCAGCAGCTTGGGTTCGGGGGGCGAAGGCCAGCCCCAGCATTTT. It yields the protein CASSLGSGGEGQPQHF.

The chain has TRBV5-1 and TRBJ1-2; no firm D call. Between the trimmed V and J ends, which lost 4 bases and 8 bases, there was a span of 15 bases. The CDR3 covers 13 residues. The V gene's germline CDR1 is SGHRS and CDR2 YFSETQ. This CDR3 is CASSPHMGEGYTF. The CDR3 bases are TGCGCCAGCAGCCCCCACATGGGCGAGGGCTACACCTTC. Together with reference TRBV5-1 and TRBJ1-2, the CDR3 gives the full variable domain: KAGVTQTPRYLIKTRGQQVTLSCSPISGHRSVSWYQQTPGQGLQFLFEYFSETQRNKGNFPGRFSGRQFSNSRSEMNVSTLELGDSALYLCASSPHMGEGYTFGSGTRLTVV.

The V and J genes are TRBV5-1 and TRBJ1-2; D is undetermined. The V gene lost 0 bases and the J gene lost 6 bases, with 9 bases spanning the gap. Germline assignment: CDR1 SGHRS and CDR2 YFSETQ. The CDR3 is 13 amino acids. The CDR3 DNA reads TGCGCCAGCAGCTTGGAGTGGGCAGATGGCTACACCTTC. Amino acid sequence: CASSLEWADGYTF.